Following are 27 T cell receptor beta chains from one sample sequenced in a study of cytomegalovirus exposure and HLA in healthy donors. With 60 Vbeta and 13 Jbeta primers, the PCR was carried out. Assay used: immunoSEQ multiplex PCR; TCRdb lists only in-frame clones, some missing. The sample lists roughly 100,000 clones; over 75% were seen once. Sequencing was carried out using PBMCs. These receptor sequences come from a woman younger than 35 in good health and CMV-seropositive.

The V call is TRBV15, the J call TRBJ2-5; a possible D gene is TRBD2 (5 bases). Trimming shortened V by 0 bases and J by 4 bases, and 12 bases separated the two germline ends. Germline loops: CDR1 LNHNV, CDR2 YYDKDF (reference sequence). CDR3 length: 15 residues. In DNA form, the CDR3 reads TGTGCCACCAGCAGAGACCGGGGTCCCGTAGAGACCCAGTACTTC. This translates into CATSRDRGPVETQYF. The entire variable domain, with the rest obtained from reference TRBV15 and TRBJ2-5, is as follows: DAMVIQNPRYQVTQFGKPVTLSCSQTLNHNVMYWYQQKSSQAPKLLFHYYDKDFNNEADTPDNFQSRRPNTSFCFLDIRSPGLGDTAMYLCATSRDRGPVETQYFGPGTRLLVL.

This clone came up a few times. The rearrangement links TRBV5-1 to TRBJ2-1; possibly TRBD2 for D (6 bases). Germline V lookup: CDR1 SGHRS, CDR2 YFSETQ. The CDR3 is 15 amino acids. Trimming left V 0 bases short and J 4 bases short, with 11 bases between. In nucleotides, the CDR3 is TGCGCCAGCAGCTTGGGGGGGGTACAGTACAATGAGCAGTTCTTC. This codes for CASSLGGVQYNEQFF.

The CDR3 coding sequence is TGTGCCAGCAGACTAGCGGGAGGGCCAAATGAGCAGTTCTTC. Translated, it gives CASRLAGGPNEQFF. The chain carries TRBV27 and TRBJ2-1; TRBD2 agrees at 13 bases. The length of the CDR3 is 14 residues. From germline, CDR1 is MNHEY and CDR2 SMNVEV (reference sequence). The J segment lost 7 bases and the V segment lost 6 bases, leaving 3 bases of the junction unmatched.

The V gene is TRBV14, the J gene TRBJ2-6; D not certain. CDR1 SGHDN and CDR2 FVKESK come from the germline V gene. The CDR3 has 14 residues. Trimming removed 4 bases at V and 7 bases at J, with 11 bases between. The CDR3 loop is CASSRGTAANVLTF. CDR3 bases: TGTGCCAGCAGCCGCGGCACGGCAGCCAACGTCCTGACTTTC. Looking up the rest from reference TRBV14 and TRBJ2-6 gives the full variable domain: EAGVTQFPSHSVIEKGQTVTLRCDPISGHDNLYWYRRVMGKEIKFLLHFVKESKQDESGMPNNRFLAERTGGTYSTLKVQPAELEDSGVYFCASSRGTAANVLTFGAGSRLTVL.

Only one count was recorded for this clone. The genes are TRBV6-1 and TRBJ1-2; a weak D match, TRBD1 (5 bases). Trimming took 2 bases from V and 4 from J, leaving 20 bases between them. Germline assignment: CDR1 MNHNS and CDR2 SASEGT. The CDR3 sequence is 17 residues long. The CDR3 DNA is TGTGCCAGCAGTGAATCGGTACGTCCAGGGCTGAGCTATGGCTACACCTTC. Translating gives CASSESVRPGLSYGYTF.

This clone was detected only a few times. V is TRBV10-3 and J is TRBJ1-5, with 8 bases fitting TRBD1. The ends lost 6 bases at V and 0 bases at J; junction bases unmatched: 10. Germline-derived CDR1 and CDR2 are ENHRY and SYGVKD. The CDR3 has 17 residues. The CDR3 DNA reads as TGTGCCATCAGCGAGAGAGAAGGGACAGGTAGCAATCAGCCCCAGCATTTT. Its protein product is CAISEREGTGSNQPQHF.

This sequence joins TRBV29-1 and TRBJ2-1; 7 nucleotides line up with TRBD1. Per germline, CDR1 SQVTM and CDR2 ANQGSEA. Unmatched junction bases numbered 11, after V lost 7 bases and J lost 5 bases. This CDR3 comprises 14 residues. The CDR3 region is CSAGAGTANNEQFF. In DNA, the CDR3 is TGCAGCGCTGGGGCCGGGACAGCTAACAATGAGCAGTTCTTC.

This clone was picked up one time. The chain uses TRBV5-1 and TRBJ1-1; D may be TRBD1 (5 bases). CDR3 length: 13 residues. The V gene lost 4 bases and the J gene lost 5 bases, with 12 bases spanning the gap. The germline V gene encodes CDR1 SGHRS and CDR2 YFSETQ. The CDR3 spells CASSVGSGTEAFF. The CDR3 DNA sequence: TGCGCCAGCAGCGTGGGGTCAGGGACTGAAGCTTTCTTT. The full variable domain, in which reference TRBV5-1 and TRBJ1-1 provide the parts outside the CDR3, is KAGVTQTPRYLIKTRGQQVTLSCSPISGHRSVSWYQQTPGQGLQFLFEYFSETQRNKGNFPGRFSGRQFSNSRSEMNVSTLELGDSALYLCASSVGSGTEAFFGQGTRLTVV.

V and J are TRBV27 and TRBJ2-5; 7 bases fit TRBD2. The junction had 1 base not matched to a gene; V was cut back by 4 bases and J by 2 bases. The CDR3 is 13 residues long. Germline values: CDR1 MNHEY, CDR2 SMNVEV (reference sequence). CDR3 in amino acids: CASSWGGQETQYF. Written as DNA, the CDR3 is TGTGCCAGCAGTTGGGGGGGTCAAGAGACCCAGTACTTC.

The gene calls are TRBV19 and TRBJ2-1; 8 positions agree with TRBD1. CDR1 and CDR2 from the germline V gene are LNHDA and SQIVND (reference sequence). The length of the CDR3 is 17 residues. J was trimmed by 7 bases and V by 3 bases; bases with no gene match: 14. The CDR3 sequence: CASSMPTGAWEANEQFF. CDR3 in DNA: TGTGCCAGTAGTATGCCGACAGGGGCATGGGAGGCGAATGAGCAGTTCTTC.

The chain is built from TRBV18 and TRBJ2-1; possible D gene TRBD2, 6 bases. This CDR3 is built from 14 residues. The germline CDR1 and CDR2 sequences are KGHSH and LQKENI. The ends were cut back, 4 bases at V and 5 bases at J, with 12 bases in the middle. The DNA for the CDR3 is TGTGCCAGCTCACGTAGCGGAGTAAACAATGAGCAGTTCTTC. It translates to CASSRSGVNNEQFF.

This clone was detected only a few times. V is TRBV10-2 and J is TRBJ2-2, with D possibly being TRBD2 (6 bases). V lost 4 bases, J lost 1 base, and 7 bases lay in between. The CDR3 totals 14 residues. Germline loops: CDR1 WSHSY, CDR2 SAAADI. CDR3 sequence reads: CASSVRENTGELFF. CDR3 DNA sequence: TGCGCCAGCAGTGTGCGGGAGAACACCGGGGAGCTGTTTTTT.

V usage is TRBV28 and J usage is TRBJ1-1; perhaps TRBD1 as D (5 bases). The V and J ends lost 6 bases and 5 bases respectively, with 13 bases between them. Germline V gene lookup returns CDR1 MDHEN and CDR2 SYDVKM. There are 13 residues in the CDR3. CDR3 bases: TGTGCCAGCAGACTACCAGGGCCTACTGAAGCTTTCTTT. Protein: CASRLPGPTEAFF. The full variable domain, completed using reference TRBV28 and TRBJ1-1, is DVKVTQSSRYLVKRTGEKVFLECVQDMDHENMFWYRQDPGLGLRLIYFSYDVKMKEKGDIPEGYSVSREKKERFSLILESASTNQTSMYLCASRLPGPTEAFFGQGTRLTVV.

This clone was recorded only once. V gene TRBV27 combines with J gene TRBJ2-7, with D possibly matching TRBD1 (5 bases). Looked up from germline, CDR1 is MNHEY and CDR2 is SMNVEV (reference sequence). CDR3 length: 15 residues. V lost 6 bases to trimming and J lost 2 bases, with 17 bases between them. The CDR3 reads CASRPSTVGPYEQYF. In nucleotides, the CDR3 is TGTGCCAGCAGACCTTCGACAGTAGGCCCCTACGAGCAGTACTTC.

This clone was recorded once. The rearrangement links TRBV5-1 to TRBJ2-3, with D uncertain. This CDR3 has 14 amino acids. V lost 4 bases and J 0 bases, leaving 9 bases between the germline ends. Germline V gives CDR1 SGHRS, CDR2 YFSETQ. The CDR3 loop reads CASSPGGSTDTQYF. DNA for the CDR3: TGCGCCAGCAGCCCGGGTGGGAGCACAGATACGCAGTATTTT.

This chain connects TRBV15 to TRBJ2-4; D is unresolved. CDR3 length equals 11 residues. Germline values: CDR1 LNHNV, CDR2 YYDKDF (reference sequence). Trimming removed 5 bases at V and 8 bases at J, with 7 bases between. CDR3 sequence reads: CATSEVDIQYF. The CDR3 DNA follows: TGTGCCACCAGCGAGGTAGACATTCAGTACTTC.

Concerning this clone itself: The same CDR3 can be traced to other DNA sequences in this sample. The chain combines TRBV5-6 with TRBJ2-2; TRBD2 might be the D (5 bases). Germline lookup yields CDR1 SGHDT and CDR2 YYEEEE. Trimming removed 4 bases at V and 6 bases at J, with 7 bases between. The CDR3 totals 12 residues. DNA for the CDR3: TGTGCCAGCAGCGCGGACTCCGGGGAGCTGTTTTTT. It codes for CASSADSGELFF.

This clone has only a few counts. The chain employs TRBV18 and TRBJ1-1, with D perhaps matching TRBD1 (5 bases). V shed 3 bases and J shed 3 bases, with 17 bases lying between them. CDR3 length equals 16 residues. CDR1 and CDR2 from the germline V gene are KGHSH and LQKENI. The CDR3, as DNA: TGTGCCAGCTCACCTACGGTTGCCTGGGGGGACACTGAAGCTTTCTTT. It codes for CASSPTVAWGDTEAFF.

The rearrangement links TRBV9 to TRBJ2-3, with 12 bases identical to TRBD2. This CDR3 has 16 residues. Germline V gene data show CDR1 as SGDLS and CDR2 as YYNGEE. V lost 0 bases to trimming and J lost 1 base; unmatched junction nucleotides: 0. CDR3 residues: CASSVGTSGGTDTQYF. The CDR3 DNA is TGTGCCAGCAGCGTAGGGACTAGCGGGGGCACAGATACGCAGTATTTT.

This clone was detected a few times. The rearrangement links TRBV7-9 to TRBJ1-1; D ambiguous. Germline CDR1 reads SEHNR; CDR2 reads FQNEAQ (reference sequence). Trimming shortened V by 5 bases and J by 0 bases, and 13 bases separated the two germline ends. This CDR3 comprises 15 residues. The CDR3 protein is CASSEEGLMNTEAFF. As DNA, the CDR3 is TGTGCCAGCAGCGAAGAAGGACTGATGAACACTGAAGCTTTCTTT.

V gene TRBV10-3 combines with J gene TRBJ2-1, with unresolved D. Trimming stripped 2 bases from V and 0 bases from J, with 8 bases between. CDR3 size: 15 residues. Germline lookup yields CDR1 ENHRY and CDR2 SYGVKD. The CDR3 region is CAISEGSSSYNEQFF. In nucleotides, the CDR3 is TGTGCCATCAGTGAGGGTTCTAGCTCCTACAATGAGCAGTTCTTC.

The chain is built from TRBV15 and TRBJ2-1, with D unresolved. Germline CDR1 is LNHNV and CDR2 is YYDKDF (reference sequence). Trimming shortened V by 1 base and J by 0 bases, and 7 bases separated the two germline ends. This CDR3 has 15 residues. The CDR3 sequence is CATSRGPSSYNEQFF. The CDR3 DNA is TGTGCCACCAGCAGAGGGCCTAGCTCCTACAATGAGCAGTTCTTC.

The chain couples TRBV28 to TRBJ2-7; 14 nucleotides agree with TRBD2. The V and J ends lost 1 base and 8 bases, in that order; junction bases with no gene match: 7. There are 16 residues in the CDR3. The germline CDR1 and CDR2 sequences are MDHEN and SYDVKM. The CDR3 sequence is CASSLYPGLAGDKQYF. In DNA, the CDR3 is TGTGCCAGCAGTTTATATCCGGGACTAGCGGGAGACAAGCAGTACTTC.

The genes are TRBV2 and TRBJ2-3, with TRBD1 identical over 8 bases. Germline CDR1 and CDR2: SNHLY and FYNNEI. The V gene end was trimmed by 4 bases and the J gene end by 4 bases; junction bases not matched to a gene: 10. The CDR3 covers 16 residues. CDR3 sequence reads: CASSGAGGVSSDTQYF. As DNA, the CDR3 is TGTGCCAGCAGTGGAGCAGGGGGCGTGTCGTCAGATACGCAGTATTTT. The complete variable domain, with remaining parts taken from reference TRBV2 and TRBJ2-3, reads EPEVTQTPSHQVTQMGQEVILRCVPISNHLYFYWYRQILGQKVEFLVSFYNNEISEKSEIFDDQFSVERPDGSNFTLKIRSTKLEDSAMYFCASSGAGGVSSDTQYFGPGTRLTVL.

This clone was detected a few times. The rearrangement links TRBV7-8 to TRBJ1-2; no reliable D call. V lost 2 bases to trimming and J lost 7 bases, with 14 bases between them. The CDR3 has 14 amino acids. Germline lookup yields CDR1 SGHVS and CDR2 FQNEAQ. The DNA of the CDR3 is TGTGCCAGCAGCTTAAACTCGGCGGCTCGTGGCTACACCTTC. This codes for CASSLNSAARGYTF. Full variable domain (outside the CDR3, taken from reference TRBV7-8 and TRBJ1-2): GAGVSQSPRYKVAKRGQDVALRCDPISGHVSLFWYQQALGQGPEFLTYFQNEAQLDKSGLPSDRFFAERPEGSVSTLKIQRTQQEDSAVYLCASSLNSAARGYTFGSGTRLTVV.

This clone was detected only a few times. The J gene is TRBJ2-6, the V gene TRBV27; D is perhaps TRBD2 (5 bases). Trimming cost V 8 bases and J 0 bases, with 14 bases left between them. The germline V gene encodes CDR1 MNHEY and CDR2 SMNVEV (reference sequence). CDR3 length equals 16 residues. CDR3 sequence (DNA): TGTGCCAGCTGTTCAGGAGGTGCCTCTGGGGCCAACGTCCTGACTTTC. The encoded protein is CASCSGGASGANVLTF.

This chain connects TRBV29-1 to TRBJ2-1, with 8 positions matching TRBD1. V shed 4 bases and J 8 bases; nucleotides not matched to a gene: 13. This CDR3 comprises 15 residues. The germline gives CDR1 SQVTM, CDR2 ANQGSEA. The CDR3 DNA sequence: TGCAGCGTTGCCCCCCCGGACAGGGTTTTCCATGAGCAGTTCTTC. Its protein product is CSVAPPDRVFHEQFF.